One T cell receptor beta chain is described in this entry. Its target is unknown. Sequencing used immunoSEQ multiplex PCR; TCRdb keeps in-frame clones, though not all of them. The table has roughly 110,000 clones, approximately 90% seen once. These data come from a study of graft-versus-host responses after intestinal transplantation. Study context: Transplants were multivisceral, liver-intestinal, or isolated intestinal.

Notes on the study in general: Individuals carrying graft-donor T cell macrochimerism showed high graft-versus-host to host-versus-graft clonal ratios in allografts.

The length of the CDR3 is 15 residues. With V trimmed by 6 bases and J by 5 bases, 7 bases remained unmatched. Germline CDR1 KGHSH, CDR2 LQKENI. The sequenced sample was unstimulated CD4+ T cells sorted from spleen or lymph node cells, obtained before transplant. This chain joins TRBV18 and TRBJ2-1; TRBD1 matches at 10 bases. This clonotype originated in a human donor who was the organ donor for an intestinal transplant. The CDR3 sequence: CASSQDRGSNNEQFF. In DNA, the CDR3 is TGTGCCAGCTCGCAGGACAGGGGGTCGAACAATGAGCAGTTCTTC.